This TCR beta chain was identified in a study of cytomegalovirus exposure and HLA in healthy donors. Study-wide points: The finding came from a later analysis; first-cohort TCR clusters tended to co-occur in the roughly 110 validation repertoires. The authors listed around 150 TCR beta chains as cytomegalovirus-associated. Published work reported that the classifier diagnosed cytomegalovirus status with high specificity and sensitivity.

The 120-subject validation cohort, separate from the approximately 670-subject first cohort, included the donors. Produced via immunoSEQ multiplex PCR; TCRdb's table is partial and in-frame only. Of over 110,000 clones in the sample, around 86% were seen once. V lost 6 bases, J lost 6 bases, and 10 bases stayed unmatched. The CDR3 spans 15 residues. Germline V gene sequence: CDR1 MNHEY, CDR2 SVGAGI. Of note for this clone: The antigen is undetermined.

The rearrangement links TRBV6-5 to TRBJ2-3, with 9 bases aligning to TRBD1. Sequencing was done on a sample of PBMCs. This clonotype was obtained from a man younger than 35 in good health and CMV-seropositive. This chain's CDR3 is CASRTETGGKDTQYF. The CDR3, as DNA: TGTGCCAGCAGGACCGAGACAGGGGGAAAGGATACGCAGTATTTT.